Each of the 20 T cell receptor beta chains below was sequenced from the same sample in a study of blood T cell repertoires in COVID-19. Libraries were prepared by immunoSEQ multiplex PCR; TCRdb keeps only in-frame clonotypes and omits some of them. Counted here are around 140,000 clones, about 88% occurring once; the ten biggest clones make up approximately 18%. The material sequenced was peripheral blood. The source of these receptors is a woman at least 80 years old with acute or convalescent COVID-19.

The V gene is TRBV10-3, the J gene TRBJ2-7, with 10 positions matching TRBD1. The CDR3 totals 15 residues. CDR1 is ENHRY and CDR2 is SYGVKD in the germline V gene. V gave up 6 bases and J gave up 2 bases; unmatched junction bases: 7. The CDR3 nucleotides are TGTGCCATCAGGGGCGGGGACAGGGGAACCTACGAGCAGTACTTC. This codes for CAIRGGDRGTYEQYF.

The gene calls are TRBV30 and TRBJ2-5; D possibly corresponds to TRBD1 (6 bases). CDR3 length: 13 amino acids. CDR1 GTSNPN and CDR2 SVGIG come from the germline V gene (reference sequence). V shed 1 base and J shed 5 bases, with 11 bases lying between them. Written as DNA, the CDR3 is TGTGCCTGGAGTGGGGACAACTCGGAGACCCAGTACTTC. Amino acid sequence: CAWSGDNSETQYF.

This rearrangement joins TRBV7-6 to TRBJ2-5; 13 bases line up with TRBD2. The CDR3 length is 16 residues. In germline, CDR1 is SGHVS, CDR2 FNYEAQ. V shed 5 bases and J 5 bases; nucleotides not matched to a gene: 8. CDR3 in DNA: TGTGCCAGCAGCCTATACGGACTAGCGGGAGTTGAGACCCAGTACTTC. It translates to CASSLYGLAGVETQYF.

The chain employs TRBV29-1 and TRBJ2-3; the D gene is possibly TRBD1 (5 bases). Germline-derived CDR1 and CDR2 are SQVTM and ANQGSEA. The CDR3 sequence is 13 residues long. The CDR3 DNA is TGCGTCGGTCGAACGATTCAGGGAGATACGCAGTATTTT. Amino acids: CVGRTIQGDTQYF.

The chain combines TRBV19 with TRBJ1-5; 9 positions match TRBD1. Germline CDR1 and CDR2: LNHDA and SQIVND (reference sequence). The J segment lost 3 bases and the V segment lost 7 bases, leaving 19 bases of the junction unmatched. CDR3 size: 19 residues. CDR3 coding DNA: TGTGCCAGTACCTTCAAAGCCGGGACAGGGATATATCACAATCAGCCCCAGCATTTT. This gives the protein CASTFKAGTGIYHNQPQHF.

This chain links TRBV5-1 with TRBJ1-4, with unresolved D. This CDR3 region has 14 residues. V was cut by 1 base and J by 3 bases, with 7 bases left in between. Germline-derived CDR1 and CDR2 are SGHRS and YFSETQ. CDR3 bases: TGCGCCAGCAGCTTGCGAACGGCTAATGAAAAACTGTTTTTT. Amino acids: CASSLRTANEKLFF.

The rearrangement uses TRBV7-8 and TRBJ1-2; D is possibly TRBD1 (6 bases). V was cut by 5 bases and J by 5 bases, with 15 bases left in between. The CDR3 has 14 amino acids. The germline V gene has CDR1 SGHVS and CDR2 FQNEAQ. CDR3 coding DNA: TGTGCCAGCAGCCCTCGCGACAGGAGATATGGCTACACCTTC. Its translation is CASSPRDRRYGYTF.

This clone was counted a single time. The rearrangement joins TRBV7-2 to TRBJ1-1; D might be TRBD1 (6 bases). CDR3 length equals 14 residues. Germline loops: CDR1 SGHTA, CDR2 FQGNSA. V lost 1 base to trimming and J lost 4 bases, with 10 bases between them. The CDR3 region is CASSLDGQSTEAFF. The CDR3, as DNA: TGTGCCAGCAGCTTAGACGGACAGAGCACTGAAGCTTTCTTT. The full variable domain, its missing parts supplied by reference TRBV7-2 and TRBJ1-1, is GAGVSQSPSNKVTEKGKDVELRCDPISGHTALYWYRQSLGQGLEFLIYFQGNSAPDKSGLPSDRFSAERTGGSVSTLTIQRTQQEDSAVYLCASSLDGQSTEAFFGQGTRLTVV.

This sequence joins TRBV21-1 and TRBJ2-4; the listed D gene, TRBD2, was not tested against the DNA. TRBV21-1 is annotated as a pseudogene. This CDR3 contains 17 residues. CDR3 DNA sequence: TGTGCCAGCAGCAAAGGGACTAGTTCAGAGGGCCAAAACATTCAGTACTTC. This translates into CASSKGTSSEGQNIQYF.

The chain uses TRBV2 and TRBJ1-5; a weak D match, TRBD1 (6 bases). Germline CDR1 is SNHLY and CDR2 is FYNNEI. Trimming stripped 6 bases from V and 0 bases from J, with 12 bases between. The CDR3 totals 15 residues. The CDR3 DNA sequence: TGTGCCAGCAGCCAGGGGATTCGTAGCAATCAGCCCCAGCATTTT. Amino acids: CASSQGIRSNQPQHF.

This chain connects TRBV4-3 to TRBJ1-4, with D maybe TRBD1 (6 bases). Germline CDR1 and CDR2: LGHNA and YSLEER. The CDR3 extends over 15 amino acids. The V end was cut by 0 bases, the J end by 8 bases, with 13 bases between. For the CDR3, the DNA is TGCGCCAGCAGCCAAGAGGGGGGGGCTCTGGAAAAACTGTTTTTT. Translated: CASSQEGGALEKLFF.

The chain has TRBV9 and TRBJ1-2; TRBD1 is a possible D gene (5 bases). Germline V lookup: CDR1 SGDLS, CDR2 YYNGEE. V dropped 3 bases and J dropped 6 bases, with 15 bases sitting between them. The CDR3 totals 14 residues. CDR3 loop: CASSALGGSNGYTF. CDR3 DNA sequence: TGTGCCAGCAGCGCCCTGGGGGGTTCGAATGGCTACACCTTC.

V and J are TRBV2 and TRBJ1-2; D not certain. This CDR3 region has 12 residues. The V end lost 5 bases, the J end lost 0 bases, and 4 bases lay between the germline ends. CDR1 is SNHLY, CDR2 FYNNEI, per germline. CDR3 nucleotide sequence: TGTGCCAGCAGTCCCTCTAACTATGGCTACACCTTC. Protein sequence: CASSPSNYGYTF.

This chain uses TRBV5-4 with TRBJ1-2; TRBD1 agrees at 12 bases. V gave up 0 bases and J gave up 7 bases; unmatched junction bases: 7. This CDR3 is built from 16 residues. Germline lookup yields CDR1 SGHNT and CDR2 YYREEE (reference sequence). CDR3 sequence reads: CASSLDPGQGAFGYTF. Written as DNA, the CDR3 is TGTGCCAGCAGCTTGGACCCGGGACAGGGGGCGTTTGGCTACACCTTC.

This chain connects TRBV15 to TRBJ2-7; unclear D gene. Germline loops: CDR1 LNHNV, CDR2 YYDKDF (reference sequence). The CDR3 contains 14 residues. Between the trimmed V and J ends, which lost 1 base and 0 bases, there was a span of 7 bases. In nucleotides, the CDR3 is TGTGCCACCAGCAGAGGCCTCTACTCCTACGAGCAGTACTTC. This codes for CATSRGLYSYEQYF.

There are a few counts of this clone. The rearrangement uses TRBV6-1 and TRBJ1-3; weak D call: TRBD1 (6 bases). The germline V gene encodes CDR1 MNHNS and CDR2 SASEGT. V was shortened by 2 bases and J by 4 bases, with 9 bases between the two germline ends. This CDR3 has 14 residues. CDR3 nucleotide sequence: TGTGCCAGCAGTGAACAGGGGAACGGAAACACCATATATTTT. Translating it yields CASSEQGNGNTIYF.

The chain has TRBV10-1 and TRBJ2-3; 11 bases are a match to TRBD2. This CDR3 has 16 residues. The germline gives CDR1 WNHNN, CDR2 SYGVQD (reference sequence). The ends lost 6 bases at V and 2 bases at J; junction bases unmatched: 7. The CDR3 region is CASSYTTSGATDTQYF. CDR3 nucleotides: TGCGCCAGCAGCTATACGACTAGCGGGGCCACAGATACGCAGTATTTT.

V usage is TRBV5-4 and J usage is TRBJ2-3; no reliable D call. Trimming pared 3 bases from V and 1 base from J, leaving 15 bases between. This CDR3 spans 16 amino acids. Germline CDR1 is SGHNT and CDR2 is YYREEE (reference sequence). This CDR3 reads CASSSQTAGGTDTQYF. In nucleotides, the CDR3 is TGTGCCAGCAGCTCCCAAACCGCCGGAGGCACAGATACGCAGTATTTT.

The chain combines TRBV5-1 with TRBJ2-5; 12 bases are shared with TRBD2. V was pared by 4 bases and J by 1 base, with 5 bases of the junction left unmatched. The germline gives CDR1 SGHRS, CDR2 YFSETQ. CDR3 length equals 16 residues. The CDR3 here is CASSHGLAGSQETQYF. DNA of the CDR3: TGCGCCAGCAGCCACGGACTAGCGGGGTCCCAAGAGACCCAGTACTTC.

The genes are TRBV7-9 and TRBJ2-5; the D is unclear. Trimming cost V 5 bases and J 1 base, with 14 bases left between them. This CDR3 region has 15 residues. Germline lookup yields CDR1 SEHNR and CDR2 FQNEAQ (reference sequence). The CDR3 sequence is CASSKMRSPQETQYF. CDR3 nucleotide sequence: TGTGCCAGCAGCAAAATGCGGTCCCCCCAAGAGACCCAGTACTTC.